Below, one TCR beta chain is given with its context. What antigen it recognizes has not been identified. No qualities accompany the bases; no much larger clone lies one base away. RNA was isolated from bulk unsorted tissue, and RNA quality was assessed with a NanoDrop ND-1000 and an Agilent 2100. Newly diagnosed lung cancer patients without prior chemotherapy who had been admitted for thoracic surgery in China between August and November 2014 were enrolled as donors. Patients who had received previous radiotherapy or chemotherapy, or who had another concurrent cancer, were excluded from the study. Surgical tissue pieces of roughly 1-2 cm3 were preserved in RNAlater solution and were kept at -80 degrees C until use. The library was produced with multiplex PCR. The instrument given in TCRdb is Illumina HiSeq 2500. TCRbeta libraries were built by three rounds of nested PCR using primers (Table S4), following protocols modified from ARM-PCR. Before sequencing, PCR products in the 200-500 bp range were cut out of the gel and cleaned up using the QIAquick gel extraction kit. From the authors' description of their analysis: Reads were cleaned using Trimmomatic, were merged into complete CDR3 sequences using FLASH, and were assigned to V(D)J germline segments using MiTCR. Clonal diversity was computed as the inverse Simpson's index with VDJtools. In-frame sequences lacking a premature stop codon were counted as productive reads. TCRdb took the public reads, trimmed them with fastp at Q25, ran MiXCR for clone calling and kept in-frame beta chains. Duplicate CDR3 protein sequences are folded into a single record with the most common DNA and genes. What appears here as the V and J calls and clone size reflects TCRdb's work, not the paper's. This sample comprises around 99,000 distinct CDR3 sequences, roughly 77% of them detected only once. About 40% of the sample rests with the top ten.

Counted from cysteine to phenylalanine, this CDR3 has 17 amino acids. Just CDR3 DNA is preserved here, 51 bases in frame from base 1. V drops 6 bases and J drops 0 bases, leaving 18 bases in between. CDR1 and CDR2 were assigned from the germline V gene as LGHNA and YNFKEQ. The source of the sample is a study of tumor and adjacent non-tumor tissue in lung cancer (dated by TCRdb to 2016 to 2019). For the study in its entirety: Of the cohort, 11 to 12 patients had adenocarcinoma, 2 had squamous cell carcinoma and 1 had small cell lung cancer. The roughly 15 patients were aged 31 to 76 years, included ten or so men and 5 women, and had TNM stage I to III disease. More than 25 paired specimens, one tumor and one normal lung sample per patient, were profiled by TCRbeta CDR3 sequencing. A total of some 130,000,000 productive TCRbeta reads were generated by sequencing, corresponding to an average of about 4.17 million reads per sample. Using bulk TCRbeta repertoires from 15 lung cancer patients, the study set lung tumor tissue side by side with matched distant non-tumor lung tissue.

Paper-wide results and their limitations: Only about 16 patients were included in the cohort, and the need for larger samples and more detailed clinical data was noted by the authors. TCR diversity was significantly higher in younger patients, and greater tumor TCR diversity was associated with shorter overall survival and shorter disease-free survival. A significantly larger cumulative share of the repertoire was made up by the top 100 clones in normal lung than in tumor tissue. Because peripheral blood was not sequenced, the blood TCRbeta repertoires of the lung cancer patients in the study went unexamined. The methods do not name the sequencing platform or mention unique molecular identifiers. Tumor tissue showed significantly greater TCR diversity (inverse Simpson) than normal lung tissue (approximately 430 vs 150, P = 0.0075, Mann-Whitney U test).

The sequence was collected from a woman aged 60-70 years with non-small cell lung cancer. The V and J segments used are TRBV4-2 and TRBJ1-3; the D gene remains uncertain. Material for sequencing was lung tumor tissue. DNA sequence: TGTGCCAGCAGTCTATCCGGGAATCCCTGCTCTGGAAACACCATATATTTT. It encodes CASSLSGNPCSGNTIYF.